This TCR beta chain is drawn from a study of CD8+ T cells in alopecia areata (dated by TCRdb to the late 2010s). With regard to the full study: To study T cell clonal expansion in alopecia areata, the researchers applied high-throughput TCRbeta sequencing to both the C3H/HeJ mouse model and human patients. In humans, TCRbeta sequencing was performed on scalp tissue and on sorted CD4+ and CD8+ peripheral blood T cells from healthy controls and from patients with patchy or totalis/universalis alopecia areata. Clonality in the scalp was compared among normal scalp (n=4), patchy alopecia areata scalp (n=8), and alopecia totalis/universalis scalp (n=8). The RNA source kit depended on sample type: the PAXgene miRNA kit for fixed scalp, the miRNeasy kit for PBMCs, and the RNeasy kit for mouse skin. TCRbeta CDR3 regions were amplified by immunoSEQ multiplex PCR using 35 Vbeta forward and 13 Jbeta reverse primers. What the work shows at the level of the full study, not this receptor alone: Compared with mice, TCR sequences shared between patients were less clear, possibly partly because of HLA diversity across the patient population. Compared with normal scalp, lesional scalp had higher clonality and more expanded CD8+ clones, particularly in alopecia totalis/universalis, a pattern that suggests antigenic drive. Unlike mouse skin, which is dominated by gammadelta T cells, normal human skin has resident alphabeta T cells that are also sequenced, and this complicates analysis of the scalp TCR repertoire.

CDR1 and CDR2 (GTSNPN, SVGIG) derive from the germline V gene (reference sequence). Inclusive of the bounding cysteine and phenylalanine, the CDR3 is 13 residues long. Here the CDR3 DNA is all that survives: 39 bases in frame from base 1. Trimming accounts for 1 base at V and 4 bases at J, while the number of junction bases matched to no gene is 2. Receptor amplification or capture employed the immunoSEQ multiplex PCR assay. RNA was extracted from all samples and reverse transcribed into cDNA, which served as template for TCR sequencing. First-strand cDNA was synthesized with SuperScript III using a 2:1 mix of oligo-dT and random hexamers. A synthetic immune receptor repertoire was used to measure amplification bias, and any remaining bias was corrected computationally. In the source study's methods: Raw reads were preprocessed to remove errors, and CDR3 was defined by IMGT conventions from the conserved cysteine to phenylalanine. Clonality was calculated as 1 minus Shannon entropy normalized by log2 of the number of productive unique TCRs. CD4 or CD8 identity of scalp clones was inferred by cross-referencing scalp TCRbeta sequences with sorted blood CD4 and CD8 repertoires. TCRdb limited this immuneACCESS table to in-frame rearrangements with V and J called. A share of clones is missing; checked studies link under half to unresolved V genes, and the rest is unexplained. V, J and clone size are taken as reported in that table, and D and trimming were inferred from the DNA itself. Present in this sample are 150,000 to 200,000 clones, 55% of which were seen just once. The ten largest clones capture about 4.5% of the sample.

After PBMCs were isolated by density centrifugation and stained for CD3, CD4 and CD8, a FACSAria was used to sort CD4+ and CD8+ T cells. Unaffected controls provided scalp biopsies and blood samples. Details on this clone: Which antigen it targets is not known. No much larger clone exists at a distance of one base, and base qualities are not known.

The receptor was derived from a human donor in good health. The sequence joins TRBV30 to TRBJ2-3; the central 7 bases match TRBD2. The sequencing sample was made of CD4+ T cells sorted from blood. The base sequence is TGTGCCTGGAGTGACACTAGCGCAGATACGCAGTATTTT. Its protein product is CAWSDTSADTQYF.